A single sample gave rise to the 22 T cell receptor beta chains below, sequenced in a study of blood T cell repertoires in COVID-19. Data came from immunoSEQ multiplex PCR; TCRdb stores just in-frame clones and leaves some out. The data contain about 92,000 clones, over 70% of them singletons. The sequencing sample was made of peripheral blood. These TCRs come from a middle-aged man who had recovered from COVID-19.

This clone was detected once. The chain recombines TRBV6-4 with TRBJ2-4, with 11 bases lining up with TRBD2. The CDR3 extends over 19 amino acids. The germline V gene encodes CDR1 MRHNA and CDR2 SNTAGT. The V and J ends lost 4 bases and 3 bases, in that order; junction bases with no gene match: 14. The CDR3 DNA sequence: TGTGCCAGCAGTGGAACTAGCGGGAGCCCTCAGTACGGCAAAAACATTCAGTACTTC. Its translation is CASSGTSGSPQYGKNIQYF.

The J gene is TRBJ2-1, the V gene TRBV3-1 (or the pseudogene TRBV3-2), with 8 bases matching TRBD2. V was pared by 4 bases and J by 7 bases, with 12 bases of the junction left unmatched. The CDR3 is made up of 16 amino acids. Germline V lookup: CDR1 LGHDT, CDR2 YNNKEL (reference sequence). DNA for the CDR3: TGTGCCAGCAGCCTTAAGCGAAGCGGGAGAGGGAATGAGCAGTTCTTC. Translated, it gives CASSLKRSGRGNEQFF.

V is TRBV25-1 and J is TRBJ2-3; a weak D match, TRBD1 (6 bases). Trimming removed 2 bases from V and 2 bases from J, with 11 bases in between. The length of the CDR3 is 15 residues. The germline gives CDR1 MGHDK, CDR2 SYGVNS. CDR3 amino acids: CASSEQGSHTDTQYF. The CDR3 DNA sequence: TGTGCCAGCAGTGAACAGGGGTCACACACAGATACGCAGTATTTT.

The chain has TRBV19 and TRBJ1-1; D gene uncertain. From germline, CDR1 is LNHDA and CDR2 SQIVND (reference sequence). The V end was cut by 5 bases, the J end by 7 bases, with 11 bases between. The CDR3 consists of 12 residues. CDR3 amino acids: CASSARESEAFF. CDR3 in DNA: TGTGCCAGTAGTGCCCGGGAGAGTGAAGCTTTCTTT.

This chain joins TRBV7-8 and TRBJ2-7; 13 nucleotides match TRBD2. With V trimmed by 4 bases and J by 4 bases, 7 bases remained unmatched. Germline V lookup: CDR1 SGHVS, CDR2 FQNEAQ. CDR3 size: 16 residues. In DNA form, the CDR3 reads TGTGCCAGCAGCTCACTAGCGGGAGGGCCGCTGTACGAGCAGTACTTC. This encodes CASSSLAGGPLYEQYF.

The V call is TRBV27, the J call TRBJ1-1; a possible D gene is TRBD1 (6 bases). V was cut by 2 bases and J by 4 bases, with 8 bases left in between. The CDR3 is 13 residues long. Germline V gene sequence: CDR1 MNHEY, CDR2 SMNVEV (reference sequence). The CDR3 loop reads CASSLRGGTEAFF. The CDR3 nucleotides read TGTGCCAGCAGTTTAAGGGGGGGCACTGAAGCTTTCTTT.

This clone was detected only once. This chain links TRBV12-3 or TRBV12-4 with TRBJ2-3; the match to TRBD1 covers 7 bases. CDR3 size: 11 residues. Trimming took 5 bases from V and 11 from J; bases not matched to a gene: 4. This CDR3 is CASSTGDRQYF. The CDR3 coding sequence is TGTGCCAGCAGTACAGGGGACCGGCAGTATTTT.

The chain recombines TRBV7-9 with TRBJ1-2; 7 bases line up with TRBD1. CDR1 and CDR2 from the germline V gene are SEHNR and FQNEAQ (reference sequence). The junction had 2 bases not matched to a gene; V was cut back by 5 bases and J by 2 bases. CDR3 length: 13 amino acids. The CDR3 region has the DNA TGTGCCAGCAGCGGGACAGCAAACTATGGCTACACCTTC. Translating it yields CASSGTANYGYTF. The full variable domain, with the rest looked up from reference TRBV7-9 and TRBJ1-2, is DTGVSQNPRHKITKRGQNVTFRCDPISEHNRLYWYRQTLGQGPEFLTYFQNEAQLEKSRLLSDRFSAERPKGSFSTLEIQRTEQGDSAMYLCASSGTANYGYTFGSGTRLTVV.

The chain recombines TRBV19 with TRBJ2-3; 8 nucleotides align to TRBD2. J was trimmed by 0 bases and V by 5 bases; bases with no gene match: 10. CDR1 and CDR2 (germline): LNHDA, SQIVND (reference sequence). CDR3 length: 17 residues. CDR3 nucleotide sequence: TGTGCCAGTAGTCTACGGGGGGGCTTTGGGAGCACAGATACGCAGTATTTT. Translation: CASSLRGGFGSTDTQYF.

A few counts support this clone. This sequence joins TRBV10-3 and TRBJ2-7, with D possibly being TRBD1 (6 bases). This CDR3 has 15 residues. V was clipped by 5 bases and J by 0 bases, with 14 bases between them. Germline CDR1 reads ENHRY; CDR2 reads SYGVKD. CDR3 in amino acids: CAISRQAAGSYEQYF. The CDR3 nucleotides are TGTGCCATCAGTAGACAGGCGGCAGGCTCCTACGAGCAGTACTTC.

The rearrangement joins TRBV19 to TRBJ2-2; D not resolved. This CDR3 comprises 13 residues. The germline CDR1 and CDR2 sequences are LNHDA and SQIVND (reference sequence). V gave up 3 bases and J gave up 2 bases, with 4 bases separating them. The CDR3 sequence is CASSMANTGELFF. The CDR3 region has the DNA TGTGCCAGTAGTATGGCCAACACCGGGGAGCTGTTTTTT.

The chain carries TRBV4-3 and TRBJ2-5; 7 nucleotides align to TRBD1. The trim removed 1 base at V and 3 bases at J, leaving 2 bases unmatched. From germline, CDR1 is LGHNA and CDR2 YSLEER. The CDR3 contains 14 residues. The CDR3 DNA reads TGCGCCAGCAGCCAAGGAACAGGGGAAGAGACCCAGTACTTC. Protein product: CASSQGTGEETQYF.

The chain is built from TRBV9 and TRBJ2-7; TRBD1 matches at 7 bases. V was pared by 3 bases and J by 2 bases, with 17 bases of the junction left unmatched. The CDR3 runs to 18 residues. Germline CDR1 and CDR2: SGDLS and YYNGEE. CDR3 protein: CASSGSSGTGTAAYEQYF. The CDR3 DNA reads TGTGCCAGCAGCGGGTCCTCGGGGACCGGGACAGCCGCCTACGAGCAGTACTTC.

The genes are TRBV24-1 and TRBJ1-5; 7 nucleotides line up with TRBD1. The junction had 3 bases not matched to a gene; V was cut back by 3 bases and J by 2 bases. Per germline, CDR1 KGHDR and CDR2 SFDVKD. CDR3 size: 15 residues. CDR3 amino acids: CATSDTGEGNQPQHF. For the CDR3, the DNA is TGTGCCACCAGTGATACAGGGGAAGGCAATCAGCCCCAGCATTTT.

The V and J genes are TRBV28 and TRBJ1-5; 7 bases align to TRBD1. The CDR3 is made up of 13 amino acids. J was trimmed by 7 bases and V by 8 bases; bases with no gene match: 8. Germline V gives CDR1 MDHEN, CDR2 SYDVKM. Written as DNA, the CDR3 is TGTGCCAGCGAAACAGGGGTGAACCAGCCCCAGCATTTT. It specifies CASETGVNQPQHF. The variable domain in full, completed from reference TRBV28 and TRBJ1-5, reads DVKVTQSSRYLVKRTGEKVFLECVQDMDHENMFWYRQDPGLGLRLIYFSYDVKMKEKGDIPEGYSVSREKKERFSLILESASTNQTSMYLCASETGVNQPQHFGDGTRLSIL.

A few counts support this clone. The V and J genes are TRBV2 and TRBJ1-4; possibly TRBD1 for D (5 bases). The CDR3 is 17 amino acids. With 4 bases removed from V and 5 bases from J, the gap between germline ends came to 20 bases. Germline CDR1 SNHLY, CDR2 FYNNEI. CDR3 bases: TGTGCCAGCAGTGGACTGGAAAGGGGACTAGGGAATGAAAAACTGTTTTTT. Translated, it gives CASSGLERGLGNEKLFF.

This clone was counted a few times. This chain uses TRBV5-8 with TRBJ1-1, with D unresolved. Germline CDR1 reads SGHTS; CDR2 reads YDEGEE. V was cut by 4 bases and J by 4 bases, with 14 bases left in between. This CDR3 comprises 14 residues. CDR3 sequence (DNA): TGTGCCAGCAGCAGGGCCTTGGAGGCCACTGAAGCTTTCTTT. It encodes CASSRALEATEAFF.

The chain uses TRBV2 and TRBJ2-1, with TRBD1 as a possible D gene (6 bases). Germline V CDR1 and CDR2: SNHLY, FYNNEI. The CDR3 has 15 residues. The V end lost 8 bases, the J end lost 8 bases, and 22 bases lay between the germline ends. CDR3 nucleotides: TGTGCCAGCGAGGGCGACAGGCGTGGTACGGATGAGCAGTTCTTC. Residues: CASEGDRRGTDEQFF.

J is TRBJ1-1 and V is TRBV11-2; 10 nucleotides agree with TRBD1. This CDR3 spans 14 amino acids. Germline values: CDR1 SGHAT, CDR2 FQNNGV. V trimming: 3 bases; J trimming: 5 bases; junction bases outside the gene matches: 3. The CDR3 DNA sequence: TGTGCCAGCAGCTTGACAGGGGGCTATACTGAAGCTTTCTTT. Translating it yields CASSLTGGYTEAFF.

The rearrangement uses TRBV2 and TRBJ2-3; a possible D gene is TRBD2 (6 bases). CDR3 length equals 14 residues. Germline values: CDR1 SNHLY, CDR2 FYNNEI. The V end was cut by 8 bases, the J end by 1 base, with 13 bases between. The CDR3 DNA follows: TGTGCCAGCTGCGTATCTAGCGGCACAGATACGCAGTATTTT. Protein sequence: CASCVSSGTDTQYF.

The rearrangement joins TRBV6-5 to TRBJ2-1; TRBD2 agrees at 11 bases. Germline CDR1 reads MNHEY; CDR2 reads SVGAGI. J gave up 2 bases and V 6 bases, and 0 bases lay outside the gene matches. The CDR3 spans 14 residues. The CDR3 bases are TGTGCCAGCAGGGGACTAGCGGCCTACAATGAGCAGTTCTTC. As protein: CASRGLAAYNEQFF.

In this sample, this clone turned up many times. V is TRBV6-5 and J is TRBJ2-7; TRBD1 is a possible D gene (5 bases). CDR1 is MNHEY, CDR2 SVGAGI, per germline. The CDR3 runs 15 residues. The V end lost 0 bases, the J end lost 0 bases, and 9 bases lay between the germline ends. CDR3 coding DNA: TGTGCCAGCAGTTACTCTGTGGACATCTCCTACGAGCAGTACTTC. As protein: CASSYSVDISYEQYF.